These 4 T cell receptor beta chains came from one sample sequenced in a study of blood T cell repertoires in COVID-19. Data came from immunoSEQ multiplex PCR; TCRdb stores just in-frame clones and leaves some out. Of 100,000 to 150,000 clones in the sample, roughly 80% are singletons; the top ten hold under 1.5%. The sequenced sample consisted of peripheral blood. The source is a man aged 55 to 70 with acute or convalescent COVID-19.

This clone is a singleton in its sample. The J gene is TRBJ2-7, the V gene TRBV6-2 or TRBV6-3; 7 bases line up with TRBD1. Germline V gene lookup returns CDR1 MNHEY and CDR2 SVGEGT. The length of the CDR3 is 15 residues. V dropped 0 bases and J dropped 5; count of bases not matched to a gene: 7. CDR3 nucleotides: TGTGCCAGCAGTTACTCGTACGACAGGGCCGACGAGCAGTACTTC. Its translation: CASSYSYDRADEQYF.

The chain recombines TRBV19 with TRBJ1-5; 8 nucleotides line up with TRBD1. This CDR3 is 13 amino acids long. V lost 5 bases, J lost 7 bases, and 4 bases stayed unmatched. Germline CDR1 LNHDA, CDR2 SQIVND (reference sequence). CDR3 in DNA: TGTGCCAGTAGTGACAGGGGTTGGCAGCCCCAGCATTTT. Protein sequence: CASSDRGWQPQHF.

In its sample, this clone was seen once. J is TRBJ2-1 and V is TRBV5-1, with 8 bases aligning to TRBD2. The germline gives CDR1 SGHRS, CDR2 YFSETQ. Trimming at V came to 2 bases and at J to 5 bases, leaving 3 bases not matched to a gene. CDR3 size: 14 residues. CDR3 amino acids: CASSFGLADNEQFF. In nucleotides, the CDR3 is TGCGCCAGCAGCTTTGGACTAGCAGACAATGAGCAGTTCTTC.

This chain uses TRBV29-1 with TRBJ2-7, with TRBD2 identical over 9 bases. The CDR3 contains 15 residues. The germline V gene encodes CDR1 SQVTM and CDR2 ANQGSEA. J lost 1 base, V lost 6 bases, and 10 bases had no gene match. CDR3 sequence reads: CSVNGLANRSYEQYF. The CDR3 nucleotides read TGCAGCGTCAATGGACTAGCGAATAGGTCCTACGAGCAGTACTTC.